Described below is a single T cell receptor beta chain sequence and its context. This CDR3 is built from 15 residues. Deletions cut 3 bases from V and 13 bases from J, with 20 bases between. In germline, CDR1 is SGDLS, CDR2 YYNGEE. This record comes from a study of blood T cells in healthy people across ages. With a J-beta primer mix and a sample-barcoded 5' primer, a second PCR ran about 7 to 12 cycles. TCRdb reanalysed the 5' RACE reads using MiXCR and keeps one entry per CDR3 protein. There are 650,000 to 800,000 distinct CDR3 sequences in the sample; roughly half occur only once, and roughly 13% lies in the top ten.

Sequencing input: blood. The chain joins TRBV9 to TRBJ1-6; D perhaps matches TRBD1 (6 bases). The sequence was obtained from a woman over 75 in good health. The CDR3 DNA follows: TGTGCCAGCAGCGCCGAGACAGGCCACTTGCGCCCCCTCCACTTT. It codes for CASSAETGHLRPLHF.